The 12 T cell receptor beta chains given below trace back to one sample, sequenced in a study of T cell responses to AZD1222 COVID-19 vaccine (dated by TCRdb to the early 2020s). The library was prepared using the immunoSEQ multiplex PCR assay. The table was pulled from immuneACCESS by TCRdb, which kept in-frame rearrangements only. Such tables lose some clones; where checked, under half of the loss comes from unresolved V genes, and the rest has no known cause. The sample table records approximately 100,000 clones; 93% of these occur just once. Jointly, the top ten make up roughly 5% of the sample. The label giving this sample's time point can be read as: baseline before first vaccination. Sample: peripheral blood, taken on day 0 of AZD1222 vaccination. The receptor set was obtained from an adult in good health.

The J gene is TRBJ1-4, the V gene TRBV30; 7 bases match TRBD1. Germline trimming cut 7 bases from V and 8 bases from J; bases unmatched to any gene: 13. Germline CDR1 is GTSNPN and CDR2 is SVGIG (reference sequence). The CDR3 contains 14 residues. The CDR3 loop is CASGQETKSEKLFF. The CDR3 region has the DNA TGTGCCTCCGGACAGGAAACCAAATCCGAAAAACTGTTTTTT.

CDR3 residues: CASSLGFGRKPSGYTF. The CDR3 DNA follows: TGTGCCAGCAGTTTAGGATTTGGTCGAAAACCTAGTGGCTACACCTTC. The chain is built from TRBV27 and TRBJ1-2; D call uncertain. V lost 2 bases to trimming and J lost 7 bases, with 20 bases between them. The CDR3 runs to 16 residues. CDR1 MNHEY and CDR2 SMNVEV come from the germline V gene (reference sequence).

The V call is TRBV5-4, the J call TRBJ2-4; no clear D gene. The germline gives CDR1 SGHNT, CDR2 YYREEE (reference sequence). Trimming pared 0 bases from V and 2 bases from J, leaving 12 bases between. The CDR3 sequence is 16 residues long. CDR3 residues: CASSLGETRTKNIQYF. In DNA, the CDR3 is TGTGCCAGCAGCTTGGGAGAAACGCGAACCAAAAACATTCAGTACTTC.

The chain combines TRBV9 with TRBJ1-1; maybe TRBD1 (5 bases). Germline CDR1 SGDLS, CDR2 YYNGEE. The CDR3 contains 15 residues. The V end was cut by 4 bases, the J end by 5 bases, with 18 bases between. The CDR3 region has the DNA TGTGCCAGCAGCATACTGACTGGGGGGGGAACTGAAGCTTTCTTT. Translated: CASSILTGGGTEAFF.

This clone was seen more than once but under ten times. This chain joins TRBV28 and TRBJ2-5; TRBD2 aligns across 10 bases. Losses at the gene ends were 4 bases for V and 4 bases for J; bases not matched to a gene: 6. CDR1 is MDHEN and CDR2 is SYDVKM in the germline V gene. The length of the CDR3 is 15 residues. CDR3 protein: CASSYNSGRGETQYF. The CDR3 DNA reads as TGTGCCAGCAGTTATAACAGCGGGAGGGGAGAGACCCAGTACTTC.

The genes are TRBV28 and TRBJ1-2; D ambiguous. Trimming removed 3 bases at V and 1 base at J, with 3 bases between. Germline values: CDR1 MDHEN, CDR2 SYDVKM. This CDR3 is 12 amino acids long. CDR3 nucleotide sequence: TGTGCCAGCAGTTTGGATAACTATGGCTACACCTTC. This codes for CASSLDNYGYTF.

The rearrangement links TRBV18 to TRBJ1-5; D is possibly TRBD1 (5 bases). The CDR3 spans 13 residues. The germline gives CDR1 KGHSH, CDR2 LQKENI. The V gene lost 1 base and the J gene lost 5 bases, with 6 bases spanning the gap. In DNA, the CDR3 is TGTGCCAGCTCACCACTGGGGGATCAGCCCCAGCATTTT. It is translated as CASSPLGDQPQHF. Drawing the rest from reference TRBV18 and TRBJ1-5, the complete variable domain is NAGVMQNPRHLVRRRGQEARLRCSPMKGHSHVYWYRQLPEEGLKFMVYLQKENIIDESGMPKERFSAEFPKEGPSILRIQQVVRGDSAAYFCASSPLGDQPQHFGDGTRLSIL.

This chain joins TRBV25-1 and TRBJ2-7; D call uncertain. Trimming stripped 3 bases from V and 4 bases from J, with 1 base between. The CDR3 extends over 10 amino acids. From germline, CDR1 is MGHDK and CDR2 SYGVNS. This CDR3 is CASSDYEQYF. The DNA of the CDR3 is TGTGCCAGCAGTGATTACGAGCAGTACTTC.

V usage is TRBV27 and J usage is TRBJ1-2; D is undetermined. This CDR3 contains 14 residues. The V gene's germline CDR1 is MNHEY and CDR2 SMNVEV (reference sequence). V lost 6 bases to trimming and J lost 4 bases, with 15 bases between them. This CDR3 is CASSHIPTGYGYTF. DNA of the CDR3: TGTGCCAGCAGCCATATTCCGACGGGCTATGGCTACACCTTC.

The J gene is TRBJ2-1, the V gene TRBV2; D call uncertain. Trimming took 9 bases from V and 0 from J, leaving 12 bases between them. Looked up from germline, CDR1 is SNHLY and CDR2 is FYNNEI. The CDR3 length is 14 residues. The CDR3 DNA reads as TGTGCCAGGCGCCCCTGGAGCTCCTACAATGAGCAGTTCTTC. Protein product: CARRPWSSYNEQFF.

The chain joins TRBV5-4 to TRBJ1-2; D gene unclear. V lost 0 bases and J lost 2, with 8 bases in between. Germline V CDR1 and CDR2: SGHNT, YYREEE (reference sequence). The CDR3 extends over 14 amino acids. The CDR3 coding sequence is TGTGCCAGCAGCTTGGACAGCCGCAACTATGGCTACACCTTC. It specifies CASSLDSRNYGYTF.

The rearrangement uses TRBV7-2 and TRBJ2-7; D might be TRBD1 or TRBD2, each matching 5 bases. There are 15 residues in the CDR3. Germline V gene data show CDR1 as SGHTA and CDR2 as FQGNSA. V was clipped by 5 bases and J by 0 bases, with 14 bases between them. CDR3 nucleotide sequence: TGTGCCAGCAGCAACCGGGACGGATACTCCTACGAGCAGTACTTC. Translated, it gives CASSNRDGYSYEQYF.